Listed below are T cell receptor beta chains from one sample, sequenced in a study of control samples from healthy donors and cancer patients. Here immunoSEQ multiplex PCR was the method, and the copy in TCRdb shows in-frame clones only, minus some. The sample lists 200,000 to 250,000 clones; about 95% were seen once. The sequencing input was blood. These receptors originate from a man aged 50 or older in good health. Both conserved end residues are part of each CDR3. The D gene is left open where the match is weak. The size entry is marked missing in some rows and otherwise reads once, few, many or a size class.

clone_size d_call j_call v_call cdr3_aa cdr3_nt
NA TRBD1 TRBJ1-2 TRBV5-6 CASSIRGTEGYTF TGTGCCAGCAGCATCAGGGGGACGGAAGGCTACACCTTC
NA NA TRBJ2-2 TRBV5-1 CASSFEQNTGELFF TGCGCCAGCAGCTTTGAACAGAACACCGGGGAGCTGTTTTTT
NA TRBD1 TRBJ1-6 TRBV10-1 CAIKGADNSPLHF TGCGCCATTAAGGGGGCGGATAATTCACCCCTCCACTTT
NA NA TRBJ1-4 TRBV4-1 CASSQDRSWVGGEKLFF TGCGCCAGCAGCCAAGATCGAAGCTGGGTGGGCGGTGAAAAACTGTTTTTT
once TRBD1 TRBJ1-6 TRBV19 CATQGGLSLNSPLHF TGTGCGACCCAAGGGGGCCTATCTCTCAATTCACCCCTCCACTTT
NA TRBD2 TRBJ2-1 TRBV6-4 CASSDSTSGANEQFF TGTGCCAGCAGTGACTCGACTAGCGGGGCCAATGAGCAGTTCTTC
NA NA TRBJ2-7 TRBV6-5 CASSSYEGGQYF TGTGCCAGCAGCAGCTACGAGGGGGGGCAGTACTTC
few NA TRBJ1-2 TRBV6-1 CASSVQDNGGSGGYTF TGTGCCAGCAGTGTCCAAGATAACGGGGGTTCTGGGGGCTACACCTTC
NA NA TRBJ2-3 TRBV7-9 CASSLATRQAALTDTQYF TGTGCCAGCAGCTTAGCGACGAGACAGGCTGCCCTCACAGATACGCAGTATTTT
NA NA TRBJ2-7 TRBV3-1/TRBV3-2 CASSQFVRDYEQYF TGTGCCAGCAGCCAGTTTGTCAGGGACTACGAGCAGTACTTC
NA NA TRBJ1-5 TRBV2 CASSGTSSNQPQHF TGTGCCAGCAGTGGTACTTCTAGCAATCAGCCCCAGCATTTT
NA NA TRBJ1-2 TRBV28 CASSFRQYGYTF TGTGCCAGCAGTTTTCGGCAGTATGGCTACACCTTC
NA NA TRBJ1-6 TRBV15 CATSSQRPSYNSPLHF TGTGCCACCAGCAGTCAGAGACCCTCCTATAATTCACCCCTCCACTTT
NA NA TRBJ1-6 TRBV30 CAWSVSGFNSPLHF TGTGCCTGGAGTGTGTCGGGGTTTAATTCACCCCTCCACTTT
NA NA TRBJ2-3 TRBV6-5 CASKGSTDTQYF TGTGCCAGCAAAGGGAGCACAGATACGCAGTATTTT
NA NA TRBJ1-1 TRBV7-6 CASSLTESTGFGTEAFF TGTGCCAGCAGCTTAACCGAATCCACAGGGTTCGGGACTGAAGCTTTCTTT
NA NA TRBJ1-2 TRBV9 CASSVSGGGYTF TGTGCCAGCAGCGTAAGTGGAGGAGGCTACACCTTC
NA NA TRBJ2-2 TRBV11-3 CASSRTIDGTNTGELFF TGTGCCAGCAGCCGCACTATCGACGGAACGAACACCGGGGAGCTGTTTTTT
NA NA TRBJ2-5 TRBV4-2 CASSQGRDQETQYF TGTGCCAGCAGCCAGGGTAGGGATCAAGAGACCCAGTACTTC
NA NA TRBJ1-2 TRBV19 CASSIRTDIAGYTF TGTGCCAGTAGTATCCGGACAGATATAGCAGGCTACACCTTC
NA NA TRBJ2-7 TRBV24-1 CATSGRGEGSYEQYF TGTGCCACCAGTGGTCGAGGGGAAGGATCCTACGAGCAGTACTTC
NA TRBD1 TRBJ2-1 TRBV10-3 CAISEARQGYNEQFF TGTGCCATCAGTGAGGCAAGACAGGGCTACAATGAGCAGTTCTTC
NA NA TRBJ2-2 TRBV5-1 CASSLGQGFVSGELFF TGCGCCAGCAGCTTGGGCCAGGGGTTCGTGTCCGGGGAGCTGTTTTTT
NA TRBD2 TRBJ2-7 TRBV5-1 CASSLVTSGAYEQYF TGCGCCAGCAGCTTGGTAACTAGCGGAGCCTACGAGCAGTACTTC
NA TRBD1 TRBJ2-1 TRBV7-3 CASSSQWTGGTYNEQFF TGTGCCAGCAGCTCCCAATGGACAGGGGGCACCTACAATGAGCAGTTCTTC
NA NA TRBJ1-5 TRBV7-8 CASSSMPEGYSNQPQHF TGTGCCAGCAGCTCGATGCCCGAGGGATATAGCAATCAGCCCCAGCATTTT
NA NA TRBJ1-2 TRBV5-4 CASSPGQRTNYGYTF TGTGCCAGCAGCCCTGGGCAGAGGACGAACTATGGCTACACCTTC
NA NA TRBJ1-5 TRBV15 CATSSPSQRYQPQHF TGTGCCACCAGCAGTCCCTCGCAGCGGTATCAGCCCCAGCATTTT
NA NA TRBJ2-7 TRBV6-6 CASEIGGSHEQYF TGTGCCAGCGAGATTGGAGGTTCCCACGAGCAGTACTTC
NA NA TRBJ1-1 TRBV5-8 CASSLVTEAFF TGTGCCAGCAGCTTGGTAACTGAAGCTTTCTTT
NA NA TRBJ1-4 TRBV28 CASSPGTDEKLFF TGTGCCAGCAGCCCGGGTACGGATGAAAAACTGTTTTTT
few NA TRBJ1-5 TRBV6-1 CASSEARYSGNQPQHF TGTGCCAGCAGTGAAGCGAGGTACTCGGGAAATCAGCCCCAGCATTTT
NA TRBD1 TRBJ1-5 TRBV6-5 CASMRDSLGNQPQHF TGTGCCAGCATGAGGGACAGTCTGGGAAATCAGCCCCAGCATTTT
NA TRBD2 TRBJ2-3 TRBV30 CAWSLGLGSGATDTQYF TGTGCCTGGAGTTTGGGTTTGGGTAGCGGGGCCACAGATACGCAGTATTTT
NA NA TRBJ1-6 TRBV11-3 CASSLGWNSPLHF TGTGCCAGCAGCTTAGGTTGGAATTCACCCCTCCACTTT
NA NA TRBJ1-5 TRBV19 CASSGRRLDSNQPQHF TGTGCCAGTAGTGGCAGGCGTCTCGATAGCAATCAGCCCCAGCATTTT
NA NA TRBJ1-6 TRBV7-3 CASSFESSNSPLHF TGTGCCAGCAGCTTTGAGAGCTCCAATTCACCCCTCCACTTT
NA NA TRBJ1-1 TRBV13 CASSPRGRFGTEAFF TGTGCCAGCAGCCCTCGAGGCCGGTTTGGCACTGAAGCTTTCTTT
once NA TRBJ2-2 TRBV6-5 CASSREPNTGELFF TGTGCCAGCAGTAGGGAACCCAACACCGGGGAGCTGTTTTTT
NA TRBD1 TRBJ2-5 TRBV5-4 CASSWDREETQYF TGTGCCAGCAGCTGGGACAGGGAAGAGACCCAGTACTTC
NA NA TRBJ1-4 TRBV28 CASRTGGEKLFF TGTGCCAGCAGGACGGGGGGTGAAAAACTGTTTTTT
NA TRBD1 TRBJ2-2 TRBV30 CAWSMGTGLRPGELFF TGTGCCTGGAGTATGGGGACAGGCCTCAGGCCCGGGGAGCTGTTTTTT
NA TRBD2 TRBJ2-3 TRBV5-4 CASSPGGGGTDTQYF TGTGCCAGCAGCCCGGGGGGGGGCGGTACAGATACGCAGTATTTT
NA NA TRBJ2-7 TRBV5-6 CASSLRGTGPSSYEQYF TGTGCCAGCAGCTTGAGAGGTACAGGGCCCAGCTCCTACGAGCAGTACTTC
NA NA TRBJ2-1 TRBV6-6 CASNDGGISYNEQFF TGTGCCAGCAACGATGGGGGTATCTCCTACAATGAGCAGTTCTTC
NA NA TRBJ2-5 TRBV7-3 CASSLGGGRETQYF TGTGCCAGCAGCTTAGGAGGGGGCCGGGAGACCCAGTACTTC